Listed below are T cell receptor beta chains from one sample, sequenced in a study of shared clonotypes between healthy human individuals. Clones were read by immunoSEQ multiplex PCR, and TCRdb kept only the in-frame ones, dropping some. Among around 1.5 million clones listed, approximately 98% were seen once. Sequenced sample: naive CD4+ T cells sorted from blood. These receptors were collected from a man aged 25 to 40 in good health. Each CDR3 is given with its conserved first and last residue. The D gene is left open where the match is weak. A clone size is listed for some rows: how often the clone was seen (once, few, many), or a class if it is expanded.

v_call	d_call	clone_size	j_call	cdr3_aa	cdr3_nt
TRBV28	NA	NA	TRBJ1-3	CASRGGPGDTIYF	TGTGCCAGCAGGGGGGGGCCAGGAGACACCATATATTTT
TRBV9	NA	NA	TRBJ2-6	CASSGTLTTGANVLTF	TGTGCCAGCAGCGGGACCTTGACAACGGGGGCCAACGTCCTGACTTTC
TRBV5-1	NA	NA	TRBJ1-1	CASSSTKNTEAFF	TGCGCCAGCAGCTCTACTAAGAACACTGAAGCTTTCTTT
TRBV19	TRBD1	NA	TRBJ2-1	CASSDRDRGFNEQFF	TGTGCCAGTAGCGACCGGGACAGGGGATTTAATGAGCAGTTCTTC
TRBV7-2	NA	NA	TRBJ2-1	CASSLDQGEGNEQFF	TGTGCCAGCAGCTTAGATCAGGGTGAAGGCAATGAGCAGTTCTTC
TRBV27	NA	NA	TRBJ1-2	CASSLRGGGYTF	TGTGCCAGCAGTTTGAGGGGTGGAGGCTACACCTTC
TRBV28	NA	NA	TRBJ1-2	CATLGQGLGGYTF	TGTGCCACCCTGGGGCAGGGGTTGGGTGGCTACACCTTC
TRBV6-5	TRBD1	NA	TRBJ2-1	CASSSGQGAYNEQFF	TGTGCCAGCAGTTCCGGACAGGGGGCTTACAATGAGCAGTTCTTC
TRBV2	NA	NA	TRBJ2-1	CASIRTGAYNEQFF	TGTGCCAGCATTAGGACGGGGGCCTACAATGAGCAGTTCTTC
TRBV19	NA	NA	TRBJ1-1	CASIRPPNTEAFF	TGTGCCAGTATCAGGCCCCCGAACACTGAAGCTTTCTTT
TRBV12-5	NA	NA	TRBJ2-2	CASGLGDRRNTGELFF	TGTGCTAGTGGTTTGGGAGACAGGAGGAACACCGGGGAGCTGTTTTTT
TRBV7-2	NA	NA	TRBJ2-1	CASSFDRSYNEQFF	TGTGCCAGCAGCTTCGATCGGTCCTACAATGAGCAGTTCTTC
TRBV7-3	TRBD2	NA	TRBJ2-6	CASSSPGTKNAGANVLTF	TGTGCCAGCAGTTCCCCCGGGACTAAGAACGCTGGGGCCAACGTCCTGACTTTC
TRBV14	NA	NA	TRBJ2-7	CASSQLRWVHNSYEQYF	TGTGCCAGCAGCCAACTAAGGTGGGTACATAACTCCTACGAGCAGTACTTC
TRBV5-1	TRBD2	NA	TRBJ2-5	CASSFGGKETQYF	TGCGCCAGCAGCTTCGGGGGGAAAGAGACCCAGTACTTC
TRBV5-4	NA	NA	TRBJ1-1	CASSLPLQNTEAFF	TGTGCCAGCAGCTTGCCACTGCAGAACACTGAAGCTTTCTTT
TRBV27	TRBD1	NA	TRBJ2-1	CASSRPRGVQGAGEQFF	TGTGCCAGCAGTCGTCCCCGGGGGGTACAGGGGGCAGGTGAGCAGTTCTTC
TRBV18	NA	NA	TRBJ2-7	CASSPYGADRTYEQYF	TGTGCCAGCTCACCCTACGGGGCGGACCGAACCTACGAGCAGTACTTC
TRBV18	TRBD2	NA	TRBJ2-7	CASSPTGTSSEQYF	TGTGCCAGCTCACCAACCGGGACTAGTTCCGAGCAGTACTTC
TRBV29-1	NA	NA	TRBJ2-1	CSVGLKSSYNEQFF	TGCAGCGTTGGCCTCAAAAGCTCCTACAATGAGCAGTTCTTC
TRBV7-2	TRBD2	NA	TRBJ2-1	CASSSPLSSGRLDNEQFF	TGTGCCAGCAGCTCTCCTCTGTCTAGCGGGAGATTGGACAATGAGCAGTTCTTC
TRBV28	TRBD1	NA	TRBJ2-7	CASRGTGKYEQYF	TGTGCCAGCAGAGGGACAGGGAAATACGAGCAGTACTTC
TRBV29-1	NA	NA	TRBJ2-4	CSVTGYLSKNIQYF	TGCAGCGTTACAGGGTATCTTTCCAAAAACATTCAGTACTTC
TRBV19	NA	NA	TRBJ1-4	CASSVEGAGNEKLFF	TGTGCCAGTAGTGTAGAGGGTGCGGGTAATGAAAAACTGTTTTTT
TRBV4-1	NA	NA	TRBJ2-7	CASSQEMASYEQYF	TGCGCCAGCAGCCAAGAGATGGCTAGCTACGAGCAGTACTTC
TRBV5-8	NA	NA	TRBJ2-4	CASSLRLASNIQYF	TGTGCCAGCAGCTTGAGGCTAGCGTCAAACATTCAGTACTTC
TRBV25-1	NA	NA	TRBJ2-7	CASSEGSTFSYEQYF	TGTGCCAGCAGTGAAGGATCGACCTTCTCCTACGAGCAGTACTTC
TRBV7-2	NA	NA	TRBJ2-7	CASSLAVGARSYEQYF	TGTGCCAGCAGCTTAGCGGTGGGCGCCCGGTCCTACGAGCAGTACTTC
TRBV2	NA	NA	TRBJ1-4	CASSEENEKLFF	TGTGCCAGCAGTGAGGAGAATGAAAAACTGTTTTTT
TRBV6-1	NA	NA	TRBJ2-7	CASSSGTLYEQYF	TGTGCCAGCAGCTCCGGAACACTCTACGAGCAGTACTTC
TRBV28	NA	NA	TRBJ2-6	CASRGTAISGANVLTF	TGTGCCAGCAGGGGGACGGCGATCTCTGGGGCCAACGTCCTGACTTTC
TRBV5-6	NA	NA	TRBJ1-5	CASSLVLKNRDQPQHF	TGTGCCAGCAGCTTGGTACTGAAGAACAGGGACCAGCCCCAGCATTTT
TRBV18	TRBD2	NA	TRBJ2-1	CASSPTSGSYNEQFF	TGTGCCAGCTCACCAACTAGCGGGAGTTACAATGAGCAGTTCTTC
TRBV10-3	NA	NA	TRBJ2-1	CAISESVLSSYNEQFF	TGTGCCATCAGTGAGAGTGTGTTGAGCTCCTACAATGAGCAGTTCTTC
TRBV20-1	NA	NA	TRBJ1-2	CSASLVGGYTF	TGCAGTGCTAGTCTCGTGGGGGGCTACACCTTC
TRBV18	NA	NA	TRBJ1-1	CASSPRQVITEAFF	TGTGCCAGCTCACCGAGACAGGTCATCACTGAAGCTTTCTTT
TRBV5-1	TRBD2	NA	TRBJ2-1	CASSPPTGGLYNEQFF	TGCGCCAGCAGCCCACCAACGGGAGGGCTCTACAATGAGCAGTTCTTC
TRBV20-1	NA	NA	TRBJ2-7	CSPQGNEQYF	TGCAGTCCTCAGGGAAACGAGCAGTACTTC
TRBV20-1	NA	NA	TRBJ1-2	CSARGTGYTF	TGCAGTGCTAGAGGCACCGGGTACACCTTC
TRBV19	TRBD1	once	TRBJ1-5	CASSIPGQGARQPQHF	TGTGCCAGTAGTATCCCGGGACAGGGGGCGCGGCAGCCCCAGCATTTT
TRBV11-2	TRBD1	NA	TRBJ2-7	CASSLGTGSSWSSYEQYF	TGTGCCAGCAGCTTAGGGACAGGGTCTTCCTGGAGCTCCTACGAGCAGTACTTC
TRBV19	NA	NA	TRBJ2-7	CASPQSGPRYEQYF	TGTGCCAGTCCCCAATCGGGACCCCGGTACGAGCAGTACTTC
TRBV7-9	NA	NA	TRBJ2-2	CASSSGPSGELFF	TGTGCCAGCAGCTCAGGACCTTCCGGGGAGCTGTTTTTT
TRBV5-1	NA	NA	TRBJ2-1	CASSRDRSSYNEQFF	TGCGCCAGCAGCCGAGACAGAAGCTCCTACAATGAGCAGTTCTTC
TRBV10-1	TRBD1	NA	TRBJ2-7	CASSRQGRHEQYF	TGCGCCAGCAGTCGACAGGGGCGGCACGAGCAGTACTTC
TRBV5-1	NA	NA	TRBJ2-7	CASRTDSGSSYEQYF	TGCGCCAGCAGAACCGATAGCGGCAGCTCCTACGAGCAGTACTTC
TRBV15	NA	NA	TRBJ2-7	CATSSRGVYEQYF	TGTGCCACCAGCAGCCGGGGAGTGTACGAGCAGTACTTC
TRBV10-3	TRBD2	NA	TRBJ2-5	CAISGTSGRALRETQYF	TGTGCCATCAGCGGGACTAGCGGGAGGGCCCTCAGGGAGACCCAGTACTTC
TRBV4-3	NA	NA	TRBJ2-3	CASSQTRRIDTQYF	TGCGCCAGCAGCCAGACGCGGAGGATAGATACGCAGTATTTT
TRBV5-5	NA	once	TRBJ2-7	CASSSRGSDSYEQYF	TGTGCCAGCAGCTCGAGGGGGTCAGATTCCTACGAGCAGTACTTC
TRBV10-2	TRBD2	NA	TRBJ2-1	CASSGIAGGRNEQFF	TGCGCCAGCAGTGGAATAGCGGGAGGGCGGAATGAGCAGTTCTTC
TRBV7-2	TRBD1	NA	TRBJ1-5	CASSFFGTEASQPQHF	TGTGCCAGCAGCTTTTTCGGGACAGAGGCTTCCCAGCCCCAGCATTTT
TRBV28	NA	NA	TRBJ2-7	CASSSDYPREQYF	TGTGCCAGCAGTTCGGACTATCCGAGGGAGCAGTACTTC
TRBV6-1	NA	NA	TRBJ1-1	CASRTWTEAFF	TGTGCCAGCAGAACCTGGACGGAAGCTTTCTTT